Below are 21 T cell receptor beta chains sequenced from a single sample in a study of T cells after yellow fever vaccination. Using its own MiXCR run on the 5' RACE reads, TCRdb lists one record per CDR3 protein. The sample lists 550,000 to 750,000 distinct CDR3 sequences; 13% were seen once. The sequencing used PBMCs, collected on the day of the yellow fever booster vaccination. These receptors were obtained from a man between 25 and 39 years old who received the YFV17D yellow fever vaccine.

This sequence joins TRBV5-1 and TRBJ1-1; 9 bases match TRBD1. The V segment lost 0 bases and the J segment 6 bases; nucleotides outside the gene matches: 3. Per germline, CDR1 SGHRS and CDR2 YFSETQ. The CDR3 is 14 amino acids. In DNA form, the CDR3 reads TGCGCCAGCAGCTTGGACAGGGGGCTCGCTGAAGCTTTCTTT. Residues: CASSLDRGLAEAFF.

V and J are TRBV5-1 and TRBJ2-7; D may be TRBD2 (6 bases). The germline V gene has CDR1 SGHRS and CDR2 YFSETQ. The CDR3 extends over 14 amino acids. Trimming took 7 bases from V and 1 from J, leaving 15 bases between them. CDR3 loop: CASGRDGTSYEQYF. CDR3 in DNA: TGCGCCAGCGGCCGGGACGGGACTTCCTACGAGCAGTACTTC.

This clonotype showed up just a few times. The V and J genes are TRBV5-1 and TRBJ2-5; TRBD2 is a possible D gene (5 bases). CDR1 and CDR2 from the germline V gene are SGHRS and YFSETQ. The CDR3 sequence is 14 residues long. V dropped 5 bases and J dropped 2 bases, with 13 bases sitting between them. CDR3 amino acids: CASRRDRGQETQYF. In nucleotides, the CDR3 is TGCGCCAGCAGACGAGACCGGGGACAAGAGACCCAGTACTTC.

In this sample, this clonotype turned up many times. The rearrangement joins TRBV20-1 to TRBJ2-7, with 9 nucleotides matching TRBD2. The CDR3 is 14 amino acids. Germline assignment: CDR1 DFQATT and CDR2 SNEGSKA (reference sequence). V gave up 0 bases and J gave up 7 bases; unmatched junction bases: 7. The CDR3 here is CSARDVREGVEQYF. The CDR3 nucleotides read TGCAGTGCTAGAGATGTGCGGGAGGGCGTTGAGCAGTACTTC.

This clonotype was found a few times. The gene calls are TRBV29-1 and TRBJ2-7; 9 bases are a match to TRBD1. V was pared by 4 bases and J by 4 bases, with 5 bases of the junction left unmatched. The germline V gene has CDR1 SQVTM and CDR2 ANQGSEA. This CDR3 is 13 amino acids long. The CDR3 reads CSVGDRVGYEQYF. The CDR3 region has the DNA TGCAGCGTTGGGGACAGGGTGGGGTACGAGCAGTACTTC.

This clonotype was observed at least ten times. The chain carries TRBV20-1 and TRBJ2-1; 10 bases align to TRBD2. The CDR3 consists of 13 residues. Germline CDR1 is DFQATT and CDR2 is SNEGSKA (reference sequence). The V and J ends lost 8 bases and 4 bases, in that order; junction bases with no gene match: 5. CDR3 bases: TGCAGTCTCACTAGCGGGGTTTACAATGAGCAGTTCTTC. This translates into CSLTSGVYNEQFF.

This clonotype was observed a single time. The chain links TRBV20-1 to TRBJ2-5, with TRBD2 as a possible D gene (6 bases). Trimming took off 4 bases at V and 2 bases at J, with 11 bases between the two ends. In germline, CDR1 is DFQATT, CDR2 SNEGSKA (reference sequence). CDR3 length: 13 residues. DNA of the CDR3: TGCAGTGCTATGATAGCGGATCAAGAGACCCAGTACTTC. Protein: CSAMIADQETQYF.

This clonotype came up a few times. The chain links TRBV20-1 to TRBJ2-4, with 15 bases matching TRBD2. There are 17 residues in the CDR3. V gave up 5 bases and J gave up 11 bases; unmatched junction bases: 16. In germline, CDR1 is DFQATT, CDR2 SNEGSKA (reference sequence). The CDR3 region has the DNA TGCAGTGCTCTGGATCCGGGACTAGCGGGAGGCGGTTATGTTCAGTACTTC. It translates to CSALDPGLAGGGYVQYF.

The sample holds a few counts of this clonotype. This chain joins TRBV19 and TRBJ2-5; no clear D gene. Trimming took 7 bases from V and 3 from J, leaving 15 bases between them. The CDR3 totals 14 residues. CDR1 and CDR2 from the germline V gene are LNHDA and SQIVND (reference sequence). The CDR3 loop reads CASIGGPAEETQYF. The CDR3 DNA reads as TGTGCCAGTATTGGCGGACCCGCGGAAGAGACCCAGTACTTC.

This chain uses TRBV20-1 with TRBJ2-4; no definite D call. V was pared by 1 base and J by 0 bases, with 10 bases between. Per the germline V gene, CDR1 is DFQATT and CDR2 is SNEGSKA (reference sequence). CDR3 size: 15 residues. The CDR3 nucleotides read TGCAGTGCTAGAGGAAACCTTCTAGCCAAAAACATTCAGTACTTC. It is translated as CSARGNLLAKNIQYF.

This clonotype was seen only a few times. The rearrangement joins TRBV7-2 to TRBJ2-7; TRBD2 aligns across 11 bases. Trimming cost V 0 bases and J 2 bases; bases outside gene matches: 3. CDR1 and CDR2 from the germline V gene are SGHTA and FQGNSA. This CDR3 comprises 16 residues. The CDR3 coding sequence is TGTGCCAGCAGCTTAGCGCAACTAGCGGGAGCCTACGAGCAGTACTTC. Its protein is CASSLAQLAGAYEQYF.

This rearrangement joins TRBV15 to TRBJ2-4; 7 nucleotides agree with TRBD1. Per germline, CDR1 LNHNV and CDR2 YYDKDF (reference sequence). CDR3 size: 20 residues. The junction had 14 bases not matched to a gene; V was cut back by 0 bases and J by 0 bases. CDR3 sequence (DNA): TGTGCCACCAGCAGAGATTTAGGGTGGCAGGGGGTTCTAGCCAAAAACATTCAGTACTTC. Translation gives CATSRDLGWQGVLAKNIQYF.

This chain links TRBV14 with TRBJ2-1, with a weak D call TRBD2 (6 bases). The ends were cut back, 1 base at V and 2 bases at J, with 12 bases in the middle. Germline V gene lookup returns CDR1 SGHDN and CDR2 FVKESK. The CDR3 has 16 residues. The CDR3 bases are TGTGCCAGCAGCCAAGGACGGGGGTTTGCCTACAATGAGCAGTTCTTC. Encoded protein: CASSQGRGFAYNEQFF.

This clonotype appeared a few times. The chain is built from TRBV20-1 and TRBJ2-2; D uncertain. V lost 3 bases and J 6 bases, leaving 11 bases between the germline ends. The CDR3 runs to 13 residues. The germline V gene has CDR1 DFQATT and CDR2 SNEGSKA (reference sequence). The DNA for the CDR3 is TGCAGTGCTAGTAACTCCCGGCCCGGGGAGCTGTTTTTT. Translated: CSASNSRPGELFF.

The chain links TRBV5-5 to TRBJ2-3, with 8 bases that match TRBD2. The CDR3 is 15 amino acids. V lost 2 bases to trimming and J lost 7 bases; unmatched junction nucleotides: 9. The V gene's germline CDR1 is SGHKS and CDR2 YYEKEE (reference sequence). In DNA, the CDR3 is TGTGCCAGCAGCTTAAAGGCTAGCGGGCCAAATACGCAGTATTTT. Encoded protein: CASSLKASGPNTQYF.

This clonotype was observed a handful of times. The J gene is TRBJ2-7, the V gene TRBV4-3; TRBD2 matches 8 bases. Trimming took 4 bases from V and 3 from J; bases not matched to a gene: 14. CDR1 and CDR2 from the germline V gene are LGHNA and YSLEER. The CDR3 runs 17 residues. DNA for the CDR3: TGCGCCAGCAGCCCCGATCAGGACGGGAGGGGTCTCTACGAGCAGTACTTC. It yields the protein CASSPDQDGRGLYEQYF.

Only a few counts were recorded for this clonotype. The CDR3 sequence: CASSMDSVYGYTF. CDR3 nucleotides: TGTGCCAGCAGCATGGACAGTGTCTATGGCTACACCTTC. The chain is built from TRBV27 and TRBJ1-2, with D perhaps TRBD1 (6 bases). V was trimmed by 6 bases and J by 4 bases, leaving 12 bases between them. The CDR3 is 13 amino acids. CDR1 and CDR2 from the germline V gene are MNHEY and SMNVEV (reference sequence).

The genes are TRBV7-2 and TRBJ2-7, with TRBD1 identical over 9 bases. There are 14 residues in the CDR3. Germline V gene sequence: CDR1 SGHTA, CDR2 FQGNSA. Trimming took 1 base from V and 7 from J; bases not matched to a gene: 5. Here the CDR3 DNA reads TGTGCCAGCAGCTTAGTTTTAGGGACAGGGGAGCAGTACTTC. Translating it yields CASSLVLGTGEQYF.

V is TRBV13 and J is TRBJ1-1; D unclear. This CDR3 contains 12 residues. The ends were cut back, 2 bases at V and 3 bases at J, with 4 bases in the middle. Germline CDR1 reads PRHDT; CDR2 reads FYEKMQ (reference sequence). CDR3 amino acids: CASSLRYTEAFF. As DNA, the CDR3 is TGTGCCAGCAGCTTACGTTACACTGAAGCTTTCTTT.

The rearrangement uses TRBV29-1 and TRBJ1-5, with TRBD1 matching over 9 bases. The CDR3 contains 12 residues. Germline CDR1 reads SQVTM; CDR2 reads ANQGSEA. The ends lost 5 bases at V and 6 bases at J; junction bases unmatched: 2. The CDR3 DNA reads TGCAGCGTTTGGGGACAGGGTCAGCCCCAGCATTTT. Translated: CSVWGQGQPQHF.

The rearrangement links TRBV29-1 to TRBJ1-2; D is undetermined. Trimming left V 1 base short and J 2 bases short, with 8 bases between. This CDR3 contains 13 residues. Germline V gene sequence: CDR1 SQVTM, CDR2 ANQGSEA. The CDR3 bases are TGCAGCGTTGAAGGGTGGGCCAACTATGGCTACACCTTC. Translated, it gives CSVEGWANYGYTF.